The following is a T cell receptor (beta chain) sequence with its context. Its cognate antigen is unknown. The data derive from a study of T cell responses to AZD1222 COVID-19 vaccine. The study's findings and limits: Donors were largely white British and mainly female; clonal diversity was possibly underestimated. Repertoires in all cases were sampled only once the peak T cell response had passed.

The CDR3 has 15 amino acids. TCRdb's copy holds only in-frame clones and misses some; the assay was immunoSEQ multiplex PCR. Counted here are around 110,000 clones, 70% to 90% occurring once; the ten biggest clones make up roughly 3.7%. The V and J genes are TRBV21-1 and TRBJ1-3; no DNA check was done on the table's D call, TRBD1. TRBV21-1 has pseudogene status. The material sequenced was peripheral blood, taken on day 0 of MenACWY control vaccination. The clonotype comes from an adult in good health. DNA of the CDR3: TGTGCCAGCAGCGTTACAGGGGTACCTGGAAACACCATATATTTT. Amino acids: CASSVTGVPGNTIYF.